The text below deals with one T cell receptor (beta chain). The antigen remains undetermined. The data belong to a study of T cells in Graves' hyperthyroidism and ophthalmopathy. Those patients with uncontrolled infection, other autoimmune disease, pregnancy or lactation were excluded. The diagnoses drew upon clinical symptoms, serum thyroxine and TRAb, thyroid ultrasound and orbital computed tomography. Germline assignment: CDR1 SEHNR and CDR2 FQNEAQ (reference sequence). Trimming cost V 5 bases and J 4 bases, with 15 bases left between them. The CDR3 runs to 15 residues. TCR beta CDR3 regions were amplified from RNA transcripts. A set of HTBI primers served as the primers for a first-round RT-PCR of the TCR CDR3. TCRdb processed the multiplex PCR reads anew with MiXCR; each CDR3 protein has one entry. The data contain a few hundred thousand distinct CDR3 sequences, about a sixth of them singletons.

Whole-study results and caveats: Most expanded thyroid clonotypes above 0.001 recurred in blood. Progression to ophthalmopathy was predicted a median of about 6.6 months early.

The genes are TRBV7-9 and TRBJ1-3; D unresolved. This TCR derives from a woman aged 40 to 50 with Graves' ophthalmopathy. The sample comprised blood. CDR3 DNA: TGTGCCAGCAGCGGATATTCAGTCCGGGGAAACACCATATATTTT. Translated: CASSGYSVRGNTIYF.